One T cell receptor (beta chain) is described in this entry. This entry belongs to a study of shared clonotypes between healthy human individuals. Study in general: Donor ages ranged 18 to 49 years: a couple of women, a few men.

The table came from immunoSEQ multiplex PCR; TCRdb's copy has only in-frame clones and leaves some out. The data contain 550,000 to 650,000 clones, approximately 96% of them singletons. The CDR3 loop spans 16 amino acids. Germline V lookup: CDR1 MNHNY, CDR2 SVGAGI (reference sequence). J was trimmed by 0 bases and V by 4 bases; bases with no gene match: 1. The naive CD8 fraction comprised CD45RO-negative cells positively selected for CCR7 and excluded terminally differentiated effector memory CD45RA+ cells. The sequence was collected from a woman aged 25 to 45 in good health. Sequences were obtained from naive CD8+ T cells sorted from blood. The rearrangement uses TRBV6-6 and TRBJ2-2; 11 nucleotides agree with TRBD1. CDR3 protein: CASSWGQGANTGELFF. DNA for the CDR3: TGTGCCAGCAGTTGGGGACAGGGGGCGAACACCGGGGAGCTGTTTTTT.